The clone carrying this TCR beta chain showed up just once. The sample originates from a study of blood T cell repertoires in COVID-19. Study-level information: Acute-phase and convalescent COVID-19 samples originated in the United States, Italy and Spain. Sources were T cells, B-cell-depleted T cells, or PBMCs; the material itself was cDNA or gDNA.

In the original processing: Quantification of nucleated cells was approximated via reference gene primer amplification. Sequencing was performed with immunoSEQ multiplex PCR; in TCRdb, only in-frame clones are kept and a portion is missing. V and J calls and clone size come straight from that table; D and trimming were deduced from the DNA. Counted here are some 38,000 clones, 84% occurring once; the ten biggest clones make up approximately 1.6%. The V gene's germline CDR1 is ENHRY and CDR2 SYGVKD. Trimming took 10 bases from V and 2 from J, leaving 13 bases between them. The CDR3 length is 13 residues. Recruited during active infection, patients (from Seattle) were subsequently followed longitudinally.

Sequencing used peripheral blood. This TCR came from a man in his sixties with COVID-19, enrolled during active disease. This chain connects TRBV10-3 to TRBJ2-3; tentatively, D is TRBD1 (5 bases). The CDR3 DNA reads TGTGCCACGGAAGACAGCCTCACAGATACGCAGTATTTT. The encoded protein is CATEDSLTDTQYF.